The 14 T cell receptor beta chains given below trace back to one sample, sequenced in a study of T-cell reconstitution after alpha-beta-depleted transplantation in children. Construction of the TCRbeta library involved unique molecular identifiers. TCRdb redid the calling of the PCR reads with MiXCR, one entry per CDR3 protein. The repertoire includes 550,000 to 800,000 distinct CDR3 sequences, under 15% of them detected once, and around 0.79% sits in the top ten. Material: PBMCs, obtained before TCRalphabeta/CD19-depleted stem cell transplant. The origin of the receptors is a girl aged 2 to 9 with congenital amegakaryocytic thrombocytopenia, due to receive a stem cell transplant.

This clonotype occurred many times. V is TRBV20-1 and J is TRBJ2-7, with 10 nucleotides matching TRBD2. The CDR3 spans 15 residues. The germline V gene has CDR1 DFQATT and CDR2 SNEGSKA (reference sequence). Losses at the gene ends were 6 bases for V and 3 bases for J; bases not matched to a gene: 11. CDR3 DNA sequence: TGCAGTGCCCTCCTAGCGGGAGTTAGGTACTACGAGCAGTACTTC. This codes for CSALLAGVRYYEQYF.

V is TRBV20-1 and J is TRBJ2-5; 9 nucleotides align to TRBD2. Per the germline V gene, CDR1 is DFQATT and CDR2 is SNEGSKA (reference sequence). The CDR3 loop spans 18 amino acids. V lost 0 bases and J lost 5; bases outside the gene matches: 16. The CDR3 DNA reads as TGCAGTGCTAGAGATCGGTGGCGGGAGGGCCAGTCGTGGGAGACCCAGTACTTC. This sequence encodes CSARDRWREGQSWETQYF.

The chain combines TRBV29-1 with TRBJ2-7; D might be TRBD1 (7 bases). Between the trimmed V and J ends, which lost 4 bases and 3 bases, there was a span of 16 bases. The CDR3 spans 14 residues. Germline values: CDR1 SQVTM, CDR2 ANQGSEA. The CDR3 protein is CSVASGRGDYEQYF. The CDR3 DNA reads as TGCAGCGTTGCTTCGGGCAGGGGGGACTACGAGCAGTACTTC.

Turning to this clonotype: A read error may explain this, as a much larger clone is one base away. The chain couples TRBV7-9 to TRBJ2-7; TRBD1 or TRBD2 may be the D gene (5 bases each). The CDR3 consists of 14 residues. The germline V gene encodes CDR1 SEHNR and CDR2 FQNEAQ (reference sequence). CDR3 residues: CAGSFDSQSGEQYF. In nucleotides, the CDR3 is TGTGCCGGCAGCTTCGACAGCCAGTCGGGAGAGCAGTACTTC.

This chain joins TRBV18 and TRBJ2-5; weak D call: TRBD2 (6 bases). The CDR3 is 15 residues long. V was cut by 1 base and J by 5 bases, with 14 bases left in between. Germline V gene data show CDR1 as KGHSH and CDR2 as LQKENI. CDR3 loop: CASSPQNGGKETQYF. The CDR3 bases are TGTGCCAGCTCACCACAAAACGGCGGGAAGGAGACCCAGTACTTC.

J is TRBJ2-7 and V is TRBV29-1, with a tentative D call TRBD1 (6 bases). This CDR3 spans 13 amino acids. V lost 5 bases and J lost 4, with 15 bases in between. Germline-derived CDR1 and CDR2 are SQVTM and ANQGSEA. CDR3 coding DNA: TGCAGCGTTCTATCTGGGGGCGTTTACGAGCAGTACTTC. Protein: CSVLSGGVYEQYF.

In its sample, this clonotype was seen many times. The CDR3 region is CSVLTGGSYEQYF. CDR3 nucleotides: TGCAGCGTTCTCACAGGGGGCTCCTACGAGCAGTACTTC. The V and J genes are TRBV29-1 and TRBJ2-7, with 8 bases that match TRBD1. V lost 5 bases to trimming and J lost 0 bases; unmatched junction nucleotides: 3. The CDR3 loop spans 13 amino acids. The germline V gene encodes CDR1 SQVTM and CDR2 ANQGSEA.

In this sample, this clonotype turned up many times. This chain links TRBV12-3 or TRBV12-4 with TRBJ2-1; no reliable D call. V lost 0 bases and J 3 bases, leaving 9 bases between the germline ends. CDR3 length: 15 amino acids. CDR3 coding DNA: TGTGCCAGCAGTTTAGCGGCCCTAATCTACAATGAGCAGTTCTTC. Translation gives CASSLAALIYNEQFF.

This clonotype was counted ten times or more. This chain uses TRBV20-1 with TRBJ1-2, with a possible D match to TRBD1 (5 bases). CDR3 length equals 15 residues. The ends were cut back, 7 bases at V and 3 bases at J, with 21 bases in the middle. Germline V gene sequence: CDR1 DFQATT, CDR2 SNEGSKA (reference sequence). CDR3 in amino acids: CSVSPPGDRDYGYTF. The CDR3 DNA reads TGCAGTGTTTCCCCCCCGGGGGATCGTGACTATGGCTACACCTTC.

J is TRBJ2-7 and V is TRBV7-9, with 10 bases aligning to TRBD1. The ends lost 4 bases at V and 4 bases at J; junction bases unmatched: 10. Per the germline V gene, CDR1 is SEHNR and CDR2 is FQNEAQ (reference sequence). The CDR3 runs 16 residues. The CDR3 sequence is CASSSGQGSSGYEQYF. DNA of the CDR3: TGTGCCAGCAGCTCGGGACAGGGGAGTTCGGGGTACGAGCAGTACTTC. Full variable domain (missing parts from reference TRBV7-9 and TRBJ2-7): DTGVSQNPRHKITKRGQNVTFRCDPISEHNRLYWYRQTLGQGPEFLTYFQNEAQLEKSRLLSDRFSAERPKGSFSTLEIQRTEQGDSAMYLCASSSGQGSSGYEQYFGPGTRLTVT.

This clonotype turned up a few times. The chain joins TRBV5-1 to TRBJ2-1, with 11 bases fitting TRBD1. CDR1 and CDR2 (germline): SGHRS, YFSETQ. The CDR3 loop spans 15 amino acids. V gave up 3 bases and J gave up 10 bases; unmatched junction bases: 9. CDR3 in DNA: TGCGCCAGCAGCTGGGGACAGGGGGTCCCCGTCGAGCAGTTCTTC. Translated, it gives CASSWGQGVPVEQFF. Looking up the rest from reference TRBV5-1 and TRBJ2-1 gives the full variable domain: KAGVTQTPRYLIKTRGQQVTLSCSPISGHRSVSWYQQTPGQGLQFLFEYFSETQRNKGNFPGRFSGRQFSNSRSEMNVSTLELGDSALYLCASSWGQGVPVEQFFGPGTRLTVL.

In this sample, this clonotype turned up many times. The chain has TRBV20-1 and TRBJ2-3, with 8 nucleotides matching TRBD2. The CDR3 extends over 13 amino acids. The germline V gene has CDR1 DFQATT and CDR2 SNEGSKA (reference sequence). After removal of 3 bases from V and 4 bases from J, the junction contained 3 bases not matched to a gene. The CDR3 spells CSASREGPDTQYF. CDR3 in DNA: TGCAGTGCTAGCCGGGAGGGCCCAGATACGCAGTATTTT.

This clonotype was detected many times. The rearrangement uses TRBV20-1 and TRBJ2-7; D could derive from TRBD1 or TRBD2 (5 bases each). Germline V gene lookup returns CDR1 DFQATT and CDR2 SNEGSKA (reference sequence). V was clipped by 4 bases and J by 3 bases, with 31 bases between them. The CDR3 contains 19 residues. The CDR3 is CSATLGPRTWTFLLYEQYF. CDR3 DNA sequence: TGCAGTGCTACTCTGGGACCACGGACCTGGACTTTTCTTCTCTACGAGCAGTACTTC.

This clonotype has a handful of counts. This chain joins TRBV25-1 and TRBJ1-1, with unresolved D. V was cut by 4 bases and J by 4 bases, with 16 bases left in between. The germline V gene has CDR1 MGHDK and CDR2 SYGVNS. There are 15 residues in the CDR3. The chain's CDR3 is CASSGPTDPSTEAFF. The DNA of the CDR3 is TGTGCCAGCAGTGGCCCTACGGACCCCAGCACTGAAGCTTTCTTT.